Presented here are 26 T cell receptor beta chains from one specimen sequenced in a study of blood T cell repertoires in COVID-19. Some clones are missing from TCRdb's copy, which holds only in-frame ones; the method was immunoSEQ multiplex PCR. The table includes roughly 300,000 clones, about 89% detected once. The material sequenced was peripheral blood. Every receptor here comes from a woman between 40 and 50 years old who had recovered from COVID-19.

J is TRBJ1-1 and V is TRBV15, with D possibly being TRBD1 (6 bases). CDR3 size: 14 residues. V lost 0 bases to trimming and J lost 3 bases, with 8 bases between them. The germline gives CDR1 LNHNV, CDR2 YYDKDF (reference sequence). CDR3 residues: CATSRDWGHTEAFF. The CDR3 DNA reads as TGTGCCACCAGCAGAGATTGGGGGCACACTGAAGCTTTCTTT.

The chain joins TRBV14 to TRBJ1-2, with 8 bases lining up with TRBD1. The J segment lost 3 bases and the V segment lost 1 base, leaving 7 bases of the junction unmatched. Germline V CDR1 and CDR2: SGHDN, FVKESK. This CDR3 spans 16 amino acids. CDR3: CASSQARTGQYYGYTF. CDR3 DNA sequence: TGTGCCAGCAGCCAAGCACGGACAGGGCAGTACTATGGCTACACCTTC.

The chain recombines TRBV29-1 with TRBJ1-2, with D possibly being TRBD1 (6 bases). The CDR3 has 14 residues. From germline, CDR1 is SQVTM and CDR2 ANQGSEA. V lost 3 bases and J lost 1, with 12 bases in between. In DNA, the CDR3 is TGCAGCGTTGAGGCGGGCAGGGGTAACTATGGCTACACCTTC. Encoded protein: CSVEAGRGNYGYTF. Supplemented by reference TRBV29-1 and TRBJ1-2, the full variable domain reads SAVISQKPSRDICQRGTSLTIQCQVDSQVTMMFWYRQQPGQSLTLIATANQGSEATYESGFVIDKFPISRPNLTFSTLTVSNMSPEDSSIYLCSVEAGRGNYGYTFGSGTRLTVV.

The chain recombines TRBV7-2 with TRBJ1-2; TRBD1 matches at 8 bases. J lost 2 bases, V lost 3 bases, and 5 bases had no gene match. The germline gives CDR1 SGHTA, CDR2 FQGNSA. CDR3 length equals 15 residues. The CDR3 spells CASSFRDRRNYGYTF. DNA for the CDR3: TGTGCCAGCAGCTTCCGGGACAGGCGAAACTATGGCTACACCTTC.

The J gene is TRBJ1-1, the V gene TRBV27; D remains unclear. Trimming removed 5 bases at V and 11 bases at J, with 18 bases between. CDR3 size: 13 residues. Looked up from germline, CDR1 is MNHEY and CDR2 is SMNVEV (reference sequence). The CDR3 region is CASSLSVLAEAFF. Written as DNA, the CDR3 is TGTGCCAGCAGTCTCAGCGTCTTGGCGGAGGCTTTCTTT.

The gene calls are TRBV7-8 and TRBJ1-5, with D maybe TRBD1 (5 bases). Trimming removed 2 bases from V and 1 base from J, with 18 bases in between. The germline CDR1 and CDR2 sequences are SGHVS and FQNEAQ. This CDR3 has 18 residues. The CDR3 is CASSLSLGGPKSNQPQHF. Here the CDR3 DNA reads TGTGCCAGCAGCTTAAGTCTCGGGGGACCGAAGAGCAATCAGCCCCAGCATTTT.

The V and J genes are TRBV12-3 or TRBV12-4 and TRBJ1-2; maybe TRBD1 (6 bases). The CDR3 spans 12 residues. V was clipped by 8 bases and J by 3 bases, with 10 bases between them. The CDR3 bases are TGTGCCAGCGGCACAGGGTACTATGGCTACACCTTC. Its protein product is CASGTGYYGYTF.

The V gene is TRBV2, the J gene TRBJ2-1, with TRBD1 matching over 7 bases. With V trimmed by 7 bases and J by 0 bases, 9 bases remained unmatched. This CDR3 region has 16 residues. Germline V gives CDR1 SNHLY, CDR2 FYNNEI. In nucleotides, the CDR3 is TGTGCCAGCAAAAACAGGGGTATAAGCTCCTACAATGAGCAGTTCTTC. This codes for CASKNRGISSYNEQFF.

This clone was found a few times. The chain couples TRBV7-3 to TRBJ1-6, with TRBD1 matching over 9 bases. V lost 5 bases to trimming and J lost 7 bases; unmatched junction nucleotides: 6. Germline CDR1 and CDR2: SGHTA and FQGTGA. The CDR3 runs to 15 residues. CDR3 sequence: CASSPPGQGNSPLHF. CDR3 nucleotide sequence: TGTGCCAGCAGCCCGCCGGGACAGGGAAATTCACCCCTCCACTTT.

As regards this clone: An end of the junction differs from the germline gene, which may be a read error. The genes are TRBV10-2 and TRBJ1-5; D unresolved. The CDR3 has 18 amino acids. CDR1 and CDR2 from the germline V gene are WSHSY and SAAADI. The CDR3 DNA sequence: TGCGCCACCAGTGCCCGACTTAGAATGAGTAGTAGCAATCAGCCCCAGCATTTT. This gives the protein CATSARLRMSSSNQPQHF.

In nucleotides, the CDR3 is TGTGCCAGCAGTGACGAGGTGGTGAGCATTCAGTACTTC. Protein product: CASSDEVVSIQYF. This chain joins TRBV2 and TRBJ2-4; D remains unclear. CDR1 is SNHLY and CDR2 is FYNNEI in the germline V gene. V shed 3 bases and J shed 9 bases, with 12 bases lying between them. The CDR3 length is 13 residues.

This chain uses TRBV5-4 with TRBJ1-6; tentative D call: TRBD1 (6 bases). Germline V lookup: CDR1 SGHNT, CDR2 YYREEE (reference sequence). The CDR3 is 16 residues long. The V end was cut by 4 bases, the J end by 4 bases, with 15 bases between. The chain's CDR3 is CASSPRGGAYNSPLHF. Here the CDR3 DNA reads TGTGCCAGCAGCCCAAGGGGGGGCGCTTATAATTCACCCCTCCACTTT.

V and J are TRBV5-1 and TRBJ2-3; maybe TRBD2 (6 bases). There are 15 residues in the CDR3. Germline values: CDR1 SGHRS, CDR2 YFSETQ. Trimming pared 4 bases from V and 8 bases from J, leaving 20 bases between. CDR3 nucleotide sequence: TGCGCCAGCAGCACCGGGACGGGGGAGAGGGGTACGCAGTATTTT. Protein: CASSTGTGERGTQYF. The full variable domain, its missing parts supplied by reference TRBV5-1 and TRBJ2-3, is KAGVTQTPRYLIKTRGQQVTLSCSPISGHRSVSWYQQTPGQGLQFLFEYFSETQRNKGNFPGRFSGRQFSNSRSEMNVSTLELGDSALYLCASSTGTGERGTQYFGPGTRLTVL.

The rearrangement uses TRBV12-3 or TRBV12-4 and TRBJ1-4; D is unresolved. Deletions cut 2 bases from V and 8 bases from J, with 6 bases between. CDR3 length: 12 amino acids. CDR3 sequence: CASSLRGEKLFF. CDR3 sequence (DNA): TGTGCCAGCAGTTTAAGAGGCGAAAAACTGTTTTTT.

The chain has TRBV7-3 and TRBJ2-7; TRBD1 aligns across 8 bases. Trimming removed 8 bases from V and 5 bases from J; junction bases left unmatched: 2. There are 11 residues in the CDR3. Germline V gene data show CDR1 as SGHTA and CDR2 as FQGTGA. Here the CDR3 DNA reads TGTGCCAGCGGACAGGGCGACGAGCAGTACTTC. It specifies CASGQGDEQYF.

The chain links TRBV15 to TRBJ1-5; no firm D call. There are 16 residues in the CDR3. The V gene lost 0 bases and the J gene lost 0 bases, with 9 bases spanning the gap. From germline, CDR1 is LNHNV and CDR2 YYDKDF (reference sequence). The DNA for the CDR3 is TGTGCCACCAGCAGAGAAGAGGGATATAGCAATCAGCCCCAGCATTTT. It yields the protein CATSREEGYSNQPQHF.

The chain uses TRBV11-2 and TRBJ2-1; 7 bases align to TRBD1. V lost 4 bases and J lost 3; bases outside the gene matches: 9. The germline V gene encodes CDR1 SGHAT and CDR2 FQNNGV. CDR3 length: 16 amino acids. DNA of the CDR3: TGTGCCAGCAGCTCCGGGACAGTGCCCGACTACAATGAGCAGTTCTTC. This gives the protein CASSSGTVPDYNEQFF. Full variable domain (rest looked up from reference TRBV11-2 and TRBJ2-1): EAGVAQSPRYKIIEKRQSVAFWCNPISGHATLYWYQQILGQGPKLLIQFQNNGVVDDSQLPKDRFSAERLKGVDSTLKIQPAKLEDSAVYLCASSSGTVPDYNEQFFGPGTRLTVL.

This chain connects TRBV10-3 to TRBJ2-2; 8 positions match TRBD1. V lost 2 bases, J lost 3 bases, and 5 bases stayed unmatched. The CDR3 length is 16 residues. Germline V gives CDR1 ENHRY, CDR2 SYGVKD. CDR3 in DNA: TGTGCCATCAGTGAGCAGACAGGGGCGGACACCGGGGAGCTGTTTTTT. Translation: CAISEQTGADTGELFF.

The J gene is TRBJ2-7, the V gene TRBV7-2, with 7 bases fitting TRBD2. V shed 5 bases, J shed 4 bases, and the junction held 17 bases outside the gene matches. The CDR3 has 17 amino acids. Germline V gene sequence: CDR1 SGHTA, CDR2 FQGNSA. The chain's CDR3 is CASSLRSPGLPPYEQYF. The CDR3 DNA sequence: TGTGCCAGCAGCCTACGATCCCCGGGACTACCTCCGTACGAGCAGTACTTC.

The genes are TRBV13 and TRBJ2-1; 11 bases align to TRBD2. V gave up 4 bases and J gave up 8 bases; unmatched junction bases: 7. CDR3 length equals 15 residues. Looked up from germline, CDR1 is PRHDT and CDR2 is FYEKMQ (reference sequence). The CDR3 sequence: CASSSRLAGLDEQFF. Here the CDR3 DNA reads TGTGCCAGCAGCTCAAGACTAGCGGGGTTGGATGAGCAGTTCTTC.

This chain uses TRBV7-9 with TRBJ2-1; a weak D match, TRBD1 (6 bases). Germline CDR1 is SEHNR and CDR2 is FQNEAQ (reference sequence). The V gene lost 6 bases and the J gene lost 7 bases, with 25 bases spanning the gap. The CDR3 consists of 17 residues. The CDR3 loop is CASRIPFRGEHLNEQFF. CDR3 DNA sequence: TGTGCCAGCAGGATCCCTTTCAGGGGTGAGCACCTTAATGAGCAGTTCTTC.

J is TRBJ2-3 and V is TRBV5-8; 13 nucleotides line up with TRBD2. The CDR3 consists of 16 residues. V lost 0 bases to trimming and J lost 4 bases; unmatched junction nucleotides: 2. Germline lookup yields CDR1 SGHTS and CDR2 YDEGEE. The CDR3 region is CASSLEGLAGSDTQYF. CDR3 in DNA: TGTGCCAGCAGCTTGGAGGGACTAGCGGGGTCAGATACGCAGTATTTT.

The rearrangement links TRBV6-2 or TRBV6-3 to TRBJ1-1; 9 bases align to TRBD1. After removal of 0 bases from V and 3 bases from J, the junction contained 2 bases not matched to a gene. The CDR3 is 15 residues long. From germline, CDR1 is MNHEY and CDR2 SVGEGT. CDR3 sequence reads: CASSYSDRGDTEAFF. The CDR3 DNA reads TGTGCCAGCAGTTACTCGGACAGGGGTGACACTGAAGCTTTCTTT.

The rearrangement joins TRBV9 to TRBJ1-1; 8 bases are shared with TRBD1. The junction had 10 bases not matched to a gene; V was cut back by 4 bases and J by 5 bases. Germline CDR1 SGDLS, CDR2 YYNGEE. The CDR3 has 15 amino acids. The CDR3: CASSPTRTGWTEAFF. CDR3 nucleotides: TGTGCCAGCAGCCCCACAAGGACAGGGTGGACTGAAGCTTTCTTT.

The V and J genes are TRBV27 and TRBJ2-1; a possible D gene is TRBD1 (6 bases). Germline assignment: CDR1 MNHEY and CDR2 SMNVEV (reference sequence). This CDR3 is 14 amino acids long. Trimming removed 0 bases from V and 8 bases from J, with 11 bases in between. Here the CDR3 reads CASSLSGGRDEQFF. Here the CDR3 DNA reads TGTGCCAGCAGTTTATCAGGGGGTCGGGATGAGCAGTTCTTC.

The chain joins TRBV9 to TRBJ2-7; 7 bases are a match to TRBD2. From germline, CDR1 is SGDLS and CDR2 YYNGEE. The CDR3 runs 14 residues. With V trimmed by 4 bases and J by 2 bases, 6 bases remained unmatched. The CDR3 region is CASSPRRGTYEQYF. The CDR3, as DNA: TGTGCCAGCAGCCCCCGGCGGGGGACCTACGAGCAGTACTTC.